This TCR beta chain originates from a study of B cell selection in AIRE deficiency. Findings of the study overall: Of a few thousand shared Treg TCRbeta sequences, around 30% were healthy-only, just under 9.5% patient-only. Patient Tconv cells held 25% to 35% of Treg sequences shared by healthy donors.

Conventional CD4 T cells were sorted as CD4+CD127+ cells. Points on this clone: No antigen is known for it.

Sequencing was performed with immunoSEQ multiplex PCR; in TCRdb, only in-frame clones are kept and a portion is missing. Among fewer than 25,000 clones listed, about 96% were seen once. V shed 4 bases, J shed 4 bases, and the junction held 3 bases outside the gene matches. The CDR3 is made up of 16 amino acids. Per the germline V gene, CDR1 is MNHEY and CDR2 is SVGAGI. Sequencing was carried out using CD4+CD127+ conventional T cells sorted from PBMCs. The chain employs TRBV6-5 and TRBJ1-6, with 11 bases identical to TRBD1. The receptor comes from a human donor in good health. The CDR3 nucleotides read TGTGCCAGCAGTTTAGGACAGGGGGCTTATAATTCACCCCTCCACTTT. It codes for CASSLGQGAYNSPLHF.